Below are 23 T cell receptor beta chains sequenced from a single sample in a study of spatial heterogeneity in lung cancer. Noted time point: sample taken at primary tumor resection. Antigens for these TCRs are unknown. Study outcomes and limitations: Counts that tracked tumor mutation counts were those of expanded intratumoral alpha and beta TCRs.

TCRdb processed the 5' RACE reads anew with MiXCR; each CDR3 protein has one entry. The sample carries about 13,000 distinct CDR3 sequences, about 6.8% recorded once. The material sequenced was lung tumor tissue, taken at surgery. The receptors come from a female donor with early-stage non-small cell lung cancer.

In its sample, this clonotype is medium-sized. The CDR3 nucleotides are TGTGCCAGCAGCTTAGATCCTTCGTCCCTCAATGAGCAGTTCTTC. This gives the protein CASSLDPSSLNEQFF. V is TRBV11-2 and J is TRBJ2-1; D remains unclear. V lost 0 bases and J 6 bases, leaving 12 bases between the germline ends. Germline-derived CDR1 and CDR2 are SGHAT and FQNNGV. This CDR3 spans 15 amino acids.

This clonotype was picked up many times. The chain uses TRBV7-3 and TRBJ2-4; D tentatively reads TRBD1 or TRBD2 (5 bases each). Germline values: CDR1 SGHTA, CDR2 FQGTGA. The CDR3 runs 13 residues. V dropped 1 base and J dropped 8 bases, with 9 bases sitting between them. For the CDR3, the DNA is TGTGCCAGCAGCTTAAATCAGGGAGACATTCAGTACTTC. This sequence encodes CASSLNQGDIQYF. Filled out from reference TRBV7-3 and TRBJ2-4, the complete variable domain reads GAGVSQTPSNKVTEKGKYVELRCDPISGHTALYWYRQSLGQGPEFLIYFQGTGAADDSGLPNDRFFAVRPEGSVSTLKIQRTERGDSAVYLCASSLNQGDIQYFGAGTRLSVL.

The sample holds many counts of this clonotype. CDR3 nucleotide sequence: TGTGCCACCCCCTGTTGGAACACTGAAGCTTTCTTT. Its protein is CATPCWNTEAFF. The chain links TRBV27 to TRBJ1-1; D is ambiguous. Germline V gene sequence: CDR1 MNHEY, CDR2 SMNVEV (reference sequence). This CDR3 has 12 residues. V gave up 10 bases and J gave up 1 base, with 10 bases separating them.

This clonotype was seen a handful of times. This chain uses TRBV7-6 with TRBJ1-1, with D perhaps matching TRBD1 (5 bases). The CDR3 is 15 amino acids. Trimming removed 3 bases at V and 1 base at J, with 12 bases between. In germline, CDR1 is SGHVS, CDR2 FNYEAQ. This CDR3 is CASSFGGGKNTEAFF. CDR3 DNA sequence: TGTGCCAGCAGCTTCGGGGGAGGAAAGAACACTGAAGCTTTCTTT.

The chain couples TRBV16 to TRBJ2-7, with TRBD1 identical over 10 bases. Losses at the gene ends were 4 bases for V and 5 bases for J; bases not matched to a gene: 2. The CDR3 is made up of 13 amino acids. Looked up from germline, CDR1 is KGHSY and CDR2 is FQNENV. The CDR3 here is CASSRDRGHEQYF. The CDR3 bases are TGTGCCAGCAGCCGGGACAGGGGCCACGAGCAGTACTTC.

Sample share makes this clonotype medium-sized. The chain joins TRBV7-9 to TRBJ1-2; D gene ambiguous. Germline V gene sequence: CDR1 SEHNR, CDR2 FQNEAQ (reference sequence). The CDR3 has 14 amino acids. The germline V and J ends were trimmed by 5 bases and 6 bases, with 16 bases remaining between them. The CDR3 nucleotides read TGTGCCAGCAGCGCTTCGGCCATAAAGGATGGCTACACCTTC. Protein product: CASSASAIKDGYTF.

This clonotype has a count of ten or more. The rearrangement joins TRBV6-6 to TRBJ2-7, with TRBD2 matching 11 bases. The germline V gene has CDR1 MNHNY and CDR2 SVGAGI (reference sequence). V shed 7 bases, J shed 5 bases, and the junction held 7 bases outside the gene matches. The CDR3 runs 14 residues. The CDR3, as DNA: TGTGCCAGCAATTTACTAGCGGGAGTCGACGAGCAGTACTTC. Amino acids: CASNLLAGVDEQYF.

V gene TRBV3-1 combines with J gene TRBJ2-1, with TRBD2 identical over 7 bases. After removal of 4 bases from V and 9 bases from J, the junction contained 12 bases not matched to a gene. The length of the CDR3 is 15 residues. Germline V gene lookup returns CDR1 LGHDT and CDR2 YNNKEL (reference sequence). CDR3 sequence: CASSPRLGTKLEQFF. The CDR3 DNA sequence: TGTGCCAGCAGCCCCCGCTTGGGGACTAAGCTTGAGCAGTTCTTC.

Many counts were recorded for this clonotype. The chain employs TRBV18 and TRBJ2-2, with D maybe TRBD2 (5 bases). CDR1 is KGHSH and CDR2 is LQKENI in the germline V gene. Trimming left V 3 bases short and J 6 bases short, with 17 bases between. The length of the CDR3 is 16 residues. The CDR3 is CASSPSAGSGSGELFF. CDR3 DNA sequence: TGTGCCAGCTCACCGAGCGCGGGCAGTGGGTCCGGGGAGCTGTTTTTT.

There are many counts of this clonotype. This chain uses TRBV6-2 or TRBV6-3 with TRBJ1-5; maybe TRBD1 (6 bases). Germline V lookup: CDR1 MNHEY, CDR2 SVGEGT. Trimming removed 8 bases at V and 2 bases at J, with 13 bases between. This CDR3 comprises 14 residues. This chain's CDR3 is CASCPGGGNQPQHF. In nucleotides, the CDR3 is TGTGCCAGCTGCCCGGGGGGCGGCAATCAGCCCCAGCATTTT.

The J gene is TRBJ2-2, the V gene TRBV5-4, with 14 bases matching TRBD2. The CDR3 covers 16 residues. V gave up 4 bases and J gave up 7 bases; unmatched junction bases: 6. Germline V lookup: CDR1 SGHNT, CDR2 YYREEE (reference sequence). CDR3 DNA sequence: TGTGCCAGCAGCGCAGGGACTAGCGGGAGCGTCGGGGAGCTGTTTTTT. It is translated as CASSAGTSGSVGELFF.

This clonotype was counted only a few times. The chain employs TRBV30 and TRBJ2-5; 8 positions match TRBD1. CDR1 is GTSNPN and CDR2 is SVGIG in the germline V gene (reference sequence). With 0 bases clipped from V and 4 bases from J, the junction kept 1 base outside the gene matches. CDR3 size: 13 residues. The CDR3 DNA is TGTGCCTGGAGTGTCGGACAGGGAGAGACCCAGTACTTC. Its protein is CAWSVGQGETQYF. Looking up the rest from reference TRBV30 and TRBJ2-5 gives the full variable domain: SQTIHQWPATLVQPVGSPLSLECTVEGTSNPNLYWYRQAAGRGLQLLFYSVGIGQISSEVPQNLSASRPQDRQFILSSKKLLLSDSGFYLCAWSVGQGETQYFGPGTRLLVL.

This chain joins TRBV12-3 or TRBV12-4 and TRBJ2-1; D is ambiguous. The V and J ends lost 2 bases and 4 bases respectively, with 6 bases between them. The CDR3 contains 13 residues. The CDR3 DNA is TGTGCCAGCAGTTTATTGACATACAATGAGCAGTTCTTC. The encoded protein is CASSLLTYNEQFF.

This clonotype was seen a few times. The chain employs TRBV28 and TRBJ1-2, with 7 bases that match TRBD1. CDR1 is MDHEN and CDR2 is SYDVKM in the germline V gene. After removal of 6 bases from V and 4 bases from J, the junction contained 14 bases not matched to a gene. The CDR3 is 16 residues long. CDR3 region: CASRLGDSHGTYGYTF. CDR3 nucleotides: TGTGCCAGCAGACTAGGGGACAGTCATGGAACCTATGGCTACACCTTC.

This clonotype has more than one count but fewer than ten. The chain joins TRBV4-3 to TRBJ1-6; D might be TRBD1 (5 bases). The CDR3 is made up of 16 amino acids. Germline V gene sequence: CDR1 LGHNA, CDR2 YSLEER. V was clipped by 0 bases and J by 6 bases, with 12 bases between them. CDR3 region: CASSQDEGTGNSPLHF. Here the CDR3 DNA reads TGCGCCAGCAGCCAAGATGAAGGGACGGGTAATTCACCCCTCCACTTT.

Sample share makes this clonotype medium-sized. The chain joins TRBV6-1 to TRBJ2-3, with a possible D match to TRBD2 (6 bases). Germline V gene lookup returns CDR1 MNHNS and CDR2 SASEGT. V was shortened by 4 bases and J by 2 bases, with 16 bases between the two germline ends. The length of the CDR3 is 16 residues. The CDR3 is CASSARTIANTDTQYF. DNA of the CDR3: TGTGCCAGCAGTGCGAGGACTATTGCAAACACAGATACGCAGTATTTT.

Concerning this clonotype itself: One end of the junction fails to match germline, which may point to a read error. The CDR3 is CASSLDGDSEAFF. The CDR3 bases are TGTGCTAGCAGCTTAGACGGGGACAGTGAAGCTTTCTTT. This sequence joins TRBV7-7 and TRBJ1-1; 7 nucleotides match TRBD1. The CDR3 has 13 amino acids. Per the germline V gene, CDR1 is SSHAT and CDR2 is FNYEAQ (reference sequence). Using reference TRBV7-7 and TRBJ1-1 for the parts outside the CDR3, the full variable domain is GAGVSQSPRYKVTKRGQDVTLRCDPISSHATLYWYQQALGQGPEFLTYFNYEAQPDKSGLPSDRFSAERPEGSISTLTIQRTEQRDSAMYRCASSLDGDSEAFFGQGTRLTVV.

This clonotype was seen repeatedly, ten times or more. The chain employs TRBV12-3 or TRBV12-4 and TRBJ2-1; D possibly corresponds to TRBD2 (6 bases). Trimming pared 0 bases from V and 10 bases from J, leaving 10 bases between. This CDR3 spans 13 amino acids. CDR3: CASSLARGGEQFF. The CDR3, as DNA: TGTGCCAGCAGTTTAGCGCGGGGCGGGGAGCAGTTCTTC.

Many counts were recorded for this clonotype. This sequence joins TRBV18 and TRBJ2-3, with 7 bases matching TRBD2. Per germline, CDR1 KGHSH and CDR2 LQKENI. This CDR3 has 16 amino acids. V shed 1 base and J 0 bases; nucleotides not matched to a gene: 4. CDR3: CASSPLSSGSTDTQYF. The CDR3 DNA follows: TGTGCCAGCTCACCACTTTCTAGCGGCAGCACAGATACGCAGTATTTT.

This clonotype was picked up many times. The chain uses TRBV10-2 and TRBJ1-5; D gene ambiguous. Germline V gene sequence: CDR1 WSHSY, CDR2 SAAADI. The CDR3 length is 15 residues. With 0 bases removed from V and 5 bases from J, the gap between germline ends came to 11 bases. The CDR3, as DNA: TGCGCCAGCAGTGAGTCGAATTGGGGTTATCAGCCCCAGCATTTT. This sequence encodes CASSESNWGYQPQHF.

The CDR3 loop is CASSLTGINEKLFF. The CDR3 DNA follows: TGTGCCAGCAGCTTAACAGGGATTAATGAAAAACTGTTTTTT. V and J are TRBV7-2 and TRBJ1-4, with D perhaps matching TRBD1 (6 bases). Germline V gene sequence: CDR1 SGHTA, CDR2 FQGNSA. The ends were cut back, 2 bases at V and 4 bases at J, with 8 bases in the middle. This CDR3 has 14 amino acids.

The CDR3 reads CASRSGTEAFF. The CDR3 nucleotides are TGTGCCAGCAGAAGTGGCACTGAAGCTTTCTTT. This chain connects TRBV12-3 or TRBV12-4 to TRBJ1-1, with D unresolved. Trimming shortened V by 6 bases and J by 4 bases, and 6 bases separated the two germline ends. CDR3 size: 11 residues.

This clonotype was counted ten times or more. This chain uses TRBV6-1 with TRBJ2-7; the D is unclear. This CDR3 has 13 residues. V was cut by 1 base and J by 3 bases, with 7 bases left in between. Germline values: CDR1 MNHNS, CDR2 SASEGT. The CDR3 sequence: CASSEGVSYEQYF. The CDR3 coding sequence is TGTGCCAGCAGTGAAGGGGTCAGCTACGAGCAGTACTTC.